This TCR beta chain was obtained from a study of CD8 T cells in Susac syndrome. General study results and limits: Acknowledgment was made by the study that its TCR sequencing and HLA analysis involved a relatively small number of individuals.

V lost 4 bases and J 5 bases, leaving 11 bases between the germline ends. CDR1 is MGHRA and CDR2 is YSYEKL in the germline V gene. The CDR3 consists of 13 residues. In the case of this clonotype: The antigen is unknown.

Reverse transcription used about 0.5 to 1 ug RNA and random hexamers. TCR beta CDR3 was amplified by immunoSEQ covering 54 Vbeta and 13 Jbeta. TCRdb reprocessed the immunoSEQ multiplex PCR reads via MiXCR and lists one record per CDR3 protein. The repertoire consists of roughly 130,000 distinct CDR3 sequences, with nearly 95% occurring once and the leading ten covering more than 0.095%. This chain links TRBV4-1 with TRBJ2-5, with D possibly TRBD2 on 5 matching bases. The TCR originated in a human donor in good health. Sequences were obtained from CD4+ T cells from PBMCs. The CDR3 reads CASSRTERETQYF. The DNA for the CDR3 is TGCGCCAGCAGCCGGACGGAGCGGGAGACCCAGTACTTC.